The next 7 T cell receptor beta chains were all read from a single sample in a study of T-cell memory formation after mild COVID-19. One entry per CDR3 protein, called by TCRdb with MiXCR from the 5' RACE reads. The sample holds approximately 230,000 distinct CDR3 sequences, around 17% seen once. Sequenced input: PBMCs or a T cell subset sorted from them (not recorded which). These receptors originate from a man aged 18 to 35 who had mild COVID-19 (a few samples of this study predate the infection). Cell type and time point are not known.

This clonotype was counted at least ten times. CDR3: CASSYYGYTF. The CDR3 coding sequence is TGTGCCAGCAGTTACTATGGCTACACCTTC. The rearrangement joins TRBV6-6 to TRBJ1-2; D ambiguous. V dropped 1 base and J dropped 6 bases, with 0 bases sitting between them. CDR1 is MNHNY and CDR2 is SVGAGI in the germline V gene (reference sequence). The CDR3 is 10 residues long.

This clonotype has a handful of counts. The rearrangement joins TRBV6-5 to TRBJ1-2; D may be TRBD1 (5 bases). CDR1 and CDR2 from the germline V gene are MNHEY and SVGAGI. With 6 bases removed from V and 1 base from J, the gap between germline ends came to 9 bases. This CDR3 is 13 amino acids long. The CDR3 nucleotides read TGTGCCAGCAGACGTGACAGTAACTATGGCTACACCTTC. It is translated as CASRRDSNYGYTF.

The chain joins TRBV7-9 to TRBJ2-3, with a weak D call TRBD2 (6 bases). Germline assignment: CDR1 SEHNR and CDR2 FQNEAQ (reference sequence). CDR3 size: 16 residues. Trimming shortened V by 5 bases and J by 6 bases, and 21 bases separated the two germline ends. CDR3 amino acids: CASSQKPGTPRDTQYF. In DNA, the CDR3 is TGTGCCAGCAGCCAAAAACCCGGGACTCCTAGGGATACGCAGTATTTT.

CDR3 residues: CASSLLRVGVRRNEQFF. CDR3 DNA sequence: TGTGCCAGCAGCCTGCTACGGGTTGGGGTTAGGAGAAATGAGCAGTTCTTC. This rearrangement joins TRBV11-1 to TRBJ2-1; D remains unclear. V was cut by 5 bases and J by 7 bases, with 24 bases left in between. The germline V gene encodes CDR1 SGHAT and CDR2 FQDESV (reference sequence). The CDR3 is 17 amino acids.

V usage is TRBV12-3 or TRBV12-4 and J usage is TRBJ2-7; TRBD1 matches 9 bases. The ends lost 7 bases at V and 6 bases at J; junction bases unmatched: 16. This CDR3 contains 16 residues. The CDR3 sequence: CASNLTPDRGRSEQYF. The CDR3 DNA reads as TGTGCCAGCAATCTAACGCCGGACAGGGGTAGATCCGAGCAGTACTTC.

The CDR3 sequence is CASSRDGPLSSPLHF. The CDR3 DNA sequence: TGTGCCAGCAGCAGGGACGGGCCTTTGAGTTCACCCCTCCACTTT. The chain recombines TRBV25-1 with TRBJ1-6; D is perhaps TRBD1 (5 bases). Trimming removed 6 bases at V and 9 bases at J, with 18 bases between. The CDR3 runs 15 residues. Germline-derived CDR1 and CDR2 are MGHDK and SYGVNS.

This rearrangement joins TRBV6-5 to TRBJ2-7; D might be TRBD2 (6 bases). Germline V CDR1 and CDR2: MNHEY, SVGAGI. V lost 6 bases and J lost 6, with 15 bases in between. The CDR3 has 13 amino acids. CDR3 protein: CASRTEGPSEQYF. Written as DNA, the CDR3 is TGTGCCAGCAGAACGGAGGGTCCTAGCGAGCAGTACTTC.